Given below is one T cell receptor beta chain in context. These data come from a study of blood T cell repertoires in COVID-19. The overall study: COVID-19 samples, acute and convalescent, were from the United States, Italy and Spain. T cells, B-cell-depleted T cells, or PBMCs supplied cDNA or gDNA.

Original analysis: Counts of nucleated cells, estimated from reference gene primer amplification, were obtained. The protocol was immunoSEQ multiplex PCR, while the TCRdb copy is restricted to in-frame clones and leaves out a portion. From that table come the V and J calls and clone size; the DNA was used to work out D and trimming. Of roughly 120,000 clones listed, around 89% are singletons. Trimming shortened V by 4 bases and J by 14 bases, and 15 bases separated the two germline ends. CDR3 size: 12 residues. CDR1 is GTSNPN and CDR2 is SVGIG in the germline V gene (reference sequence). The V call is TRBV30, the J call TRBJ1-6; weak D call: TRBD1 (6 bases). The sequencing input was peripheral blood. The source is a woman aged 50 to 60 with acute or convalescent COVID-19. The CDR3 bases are TGTGCCTGGACGGAGTCAAGGGGGACCCTCCACTTT. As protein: CAWTESRGTLHF.